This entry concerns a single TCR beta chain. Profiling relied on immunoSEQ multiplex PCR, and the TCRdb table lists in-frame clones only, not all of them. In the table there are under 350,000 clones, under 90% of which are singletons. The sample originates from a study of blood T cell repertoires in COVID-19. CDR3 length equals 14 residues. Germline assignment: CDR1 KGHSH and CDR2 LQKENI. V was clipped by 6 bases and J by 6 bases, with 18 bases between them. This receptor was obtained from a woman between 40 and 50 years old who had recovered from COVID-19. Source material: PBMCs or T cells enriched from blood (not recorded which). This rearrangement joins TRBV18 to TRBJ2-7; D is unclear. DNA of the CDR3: TGTGCCAGCTCTCCTATCAATTCGGGTCCCGAGCAGTACTTC. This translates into CASSPINSGPEQYF. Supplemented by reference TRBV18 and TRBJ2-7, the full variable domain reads NAGVMQNPRHLVRRRGQEARLRCSPMKGHSHVYWYRQLPEEGLKFMVYLQKENIIDESGMPKERFSAEFPKEGPSILRIQQVVRGDSAAYFCASSPINSGPEQYFGPGTRLTVT.